Listed below are T cell receptor beta chains from one sample, sequenced in a study of blood T cells in healthy people across ages. TCRdb reanalysed the 5' RACE reads using MiXCR and keeps one entry per CDR3 protein. The sample lists hundreds of thousands of distinct CDR3 sequences, 45% to 65% occurring once. The sample comprised blood. The receptor set was obtained from a man aged 55 to 70 in good health. Both conserved end residues are part of each CDR3. D genes are given only for firm matches. Expanded clones get a size class; other rows say once, few or many, or leave the size out.

J,D,V,size,DNA,CDR3
TRBJ2-1,TRBD1,TRBV27,few,TGTGCCAGCAGTTTATCAGTGGACAGGGTCAGCTCCTACAATGAGCAGTTCTTC,CASSLSVDRVSSYNEQFF
TRBJ1-6,.,TRBV6-1,few,TGTGCCAGCAGTGACAAAAGCTATAATTCACCCCTCCACTTT,CASSDKSYNSPLHF
TRBJ2-7,.,TRBV7-9,.,TGTGCCAGCAGCTTACGGGTAGGGAATGCCGAGCAGTACTTC,CASSLRVGNAEQYF
TRBJ1-2,.,TRBV7-9,once,TGTGCCAGCAGCTTTACGGGGCCGAACTATGGCTACACCTTC,CASSFTGPNYGYTF
TRBJ1-5,.,TRBV4-2,.,TGTGCCAGCAGCCAAGACCCAGGGGATCAGCCCCAGCATTTT,CASSQDPGDQPQHF
TRBJ2-5,.,TRBV5-1,.,TGCGCCAGCAGCTTGGGGGGTGGGTTAGGCAATGAGCAGTACTTC,CASSLGGGLGNEQYF
TRBJ2-1,TRBD2,TRBV20-1,once,TGCAGTGCTCCGCGCGGGACTAGCGGGGGGGATGATGAGCAGTTCTTC,CSAPRGTSGGDDEQFF
TRBJ2-3,TRBD2,TRBV20-1,.,TGCAGTGCTAGAGATGCCGGGGGGTCAGATACGCAGTATTTT,CSARDAGGSDTQYF
TRBJ1-4,.,TRBV29-1,.,TGCAGCGTCCCCGGGAATGAAAAACTGTTTTTT,CSVPGNEKLFF
TRBJ2-5,.,TRBV5-6,.,TGTGCCAGCAGCTTGGCAACTGGTCCCGGCTTACTGATTGAGACCCAGTACTTC,CASSLATGPGLLIETQYF
TRBJ2-7,TRBD2,TRBV6-5,once,TGTGCCAGCAGTCAACGGACTAGCGGGGGCTCCTACGAGCAGTACTTC,CASSQRTSGGSYEQYF
TRBJ2-5,.,TRBV5-1,few,TGCGCCAGCAGCCGGATTGGGGGGTCTAAAGAGACCCAGTACTTC,CASSRIGGSKETQYF
TRBJ1-4,.,TRBV5-6,.,TGTGCCAGCAGCTTTTCGGCAGCTGAAAAACTGTTTTTT,CASSFSAAEKLFF
TRBJ1-6,.,TRBV13,.,TGTGCCAGCGGGGGACGGACCTATAATTCACCCCTCCACTTT,CASGGRTYNSPLHF
TRBJ1-2,.,TRBV28,.,TGTGCCGGCAGTTTAGGGGACGGATTCTATGGCTACACCTTC,CAGSLGDGFYGYTF
TRBJ2-1,.,TRBV3-1,.,TGTGCCAGCAGCCAAGGGCGGTTAGCCAATGAGCAGTTCTTC,CASSQGRLANEQFF
TRBJ2-1,TRBD1,TRBV7-9,.,TGTGCCAGCAGCCCCAGGAACAGGGGTGCCAATGAGCAGTTCTTC,CASSPRNRGANEQFF
TRBJ2-7,TRBD1,TRBV5-1,.,TGCGCCAGCAGCTGGGACAGGGATGGCTACGAGCAGTACTTC,CASSWDRDGYEQYF
TRBJ2-2,.,TRBV3-1,once,TGTGCCAGCAGCCAAGGGTGGCAGGGCCCCGGGGAGCTGTTTTTT,CASSQGWQGPGELFF
TRBJ2-7,.,TRBV3-1,few,TGTGCCAGCAGCCAAGGCACTACCTCCTACGAGCAGTACTTC,CASSQGTTSYEQYF
TRBJ2-5,TRBD1,TRBV5-1,few,TGCGCCAGCAGCGGGGGAGACAGGGGAGAGACCCAGTACTTC,CASSGGDRGETQYF
TRBJ2-5,.,TRBV4-1,.,TGCGCCAGCAGCCAAGGGGCAGCGGGGGACAGGGAGACCCAGTACTTC,CASSQGAAGDRETQYF
TRBJ2-1,.,TRBV5-8,.,TGTGCCAGCAGCTTGGGGCAGATTAGGTACAATGAGCAGTTCTTC,CASSLGQIRYNEQFF
TRBJ2-7,.,TRBV11-3,.,TGTGCCAGCAGCTTAAATTTTATCAATGAGCAGTACTTC,CASSLNFINEQYF
TRBJ2-1,TRBD2,TRBV18,.,TGTGCCAGCTCACCTCTACGACTAGCGGGGGGCTACAATGAGCAGTTCTTC,CASSPLRLAGGYNEQFF
TRBJ2-7,.,TRBV11-2,.,TGTGCCAGCAGCTCCGCCACGGGGGAAATCCGCCAGTACTTC,CASSSATGEIRQYF
TRBJ2-6,TRBD1,TRBV9,.,TGTGCCAGCAGCCCCACCGGGACAGGTTTAATAAGCTACGGGGCCAACGTCCTGACTTTC,CASSPTGTGLISYGANVLTF
TRBJ2-7,.,TRBV10-3,.,TGTGCCATCAGTGACAGGACAAGAACAGGTTACGAGCAGTACTTC,CAISDRTRTGYEQYF
TRBJ1-2,TRBD1,TRBV3-1,.,TGTGCCAGCAGCCAAGATTGGGGACAGAGCTATGGCTACACCTTC,CASSQDWGQSYGYTF
TRBJ2-7,.,TRBV5-1,.,TGCGCCAGCAGCGATGAGGGCGTTAGCGACCTCTCCTACGAGCGGTACTTC,CASSDEGVSDLSYERYF
TRBJ2-1,TRBD2,TRBV4-1,.,TGCGCCAGCAGCCAAGTTTTGCGGGGGGGCTCTAATGAGCAGTTCTTC,CASSQVLRGGSNEQFF
TRBJ2-1,TRBD2,TRBV4-1,.,TGCGCCAGCAGCCAAGGGACTAGCGGGGGGTGCCAAGAGACCCAGTTCTTC,CASSQGTSGGCQETQFF
TRBJ2-1,TRBD1,TRBV20-1,.,TGCAGTGCTAGAGATCGGACAGGAACCTACAATGAGCAGTTCTTC,CSARDRTGTYNEQFF
TRBJ2-6,.,TRBV6-5,.,TGTGCCAGCAGTTACGACGGTTCTGGGGCCAACGTCCTGACTTTC,CASSYDGSGANVLTF
TRBJ1-2,TRBD1,TRBV3-1,few,TGTGCCAGCAGCCAGGACAGGCGAAACTATGGCTACACCTTC,CASSQDRRNYGYTF
TRBJ1-1,TRBD1,TRBV4-1,.,TGCGCCAGCAGCCGACTACAGGGGGCGCGTACTGAAGCTTTCTTT,CASSRLQGARTEAFF
TRBJ2-3,.,TRBV29-1,few,TGCAGCGTTGAAAATCGAAGGGGGGCAGGGGGCACAGATACGCAGTATTTT,CSVENRRGAGGTDTQYF
TRBJ2-1,TRBD2,TRBV6-5,many,TGTGCCAGCAGTTACACGCCGGCGGGGGTCTCCTACAATGAGCAGTTCTTC,CASSYTPAGVSYNEQFF
TRBJ2-3,.,TRBV7-2,few,TGTGCCAGCAGGACCCGGGGTTACACAGATACGCAGTATTTT,CASRTRGYTDTQYF
TRBJ1-4,TRBD1,TRBV28,.,TGTGCCACCGGGACAGGGAATGAAAAACTGTTTTTT,CATGTGNEKLFF
TRBJ1-6,TRBD1,TRBV27,.,TGTGCCAGCACGCTGGACAGGGGTAATTCACCCCTCCACTTT,CASTLDRGNSPLHF
TRBJ2-1,TRBD1,TRBV4-1,.,TGCGCCAGCAGCCAGCACACAGGACAGGGGCGCAATGAGCAGTTCTTC,CASSQHTGQGRNEQFF
TRBJ2-4,.,TRBV6-1,.,TGTGCCAGCAGTGACGTGGGTGTACCCACCAAAAACATTCAGTACTTC,CASSDVGVPTKNIQYF
TRBJ2-1,TRBD2,TRBV29-1,few,TGCAGCGTTGAAGATAGTGGCGGGGGGGAGCAGTTCTTC,CSVEDSGGGEQFF
TRBJ1-1,.,TRBV20-1,.,TGCAGTGCTAACTCCGGTGGGACTGAAGCTTTCTTT,CSANSGGTEAFF
TRBJ2-5,TRBD2,TRBV27,few,TGTGCCAGCAGTCGTTCAGCGGGAGGTGGGCAAGAGACCCAGTACTTC,CASSRSAGGGQETQYF
TRBJ1-6,.,TRBV7-9,once,TGTGCCAGCAGCCCCAGACAGTATTCACCCCTCCACTTT,CASSPRQYSPLHF
TRBJ1-1,.,TRBV5-1,.,TGCGCCAGCAGGGCAGGGGCCGATGCGGGGGGAACTTTCTTT,CASRAGADAGGTFF
TRBJ2-2,.,TRBV6-2/TRBV6-3,few,TGTGCCAGCAGTTACGACACTGGCGCCGGGGAGCTGTTTTTT,CASSYDTGAGELFF
TRBJ1-6,.,TRBV7-2,.,TGTGCCAGCAGCTTATCAGGGGTTAGGGATTCACCCCTCCACTTT,CASSLSGVRDSPLHF
TRBJ2-5,TRBD1,TRBV3-1,once,TGTGCCAGCAGCCAAGAAGGGGGCAATCGAGAGACCCAGTACTTC,CASSQEGGNRETQYF